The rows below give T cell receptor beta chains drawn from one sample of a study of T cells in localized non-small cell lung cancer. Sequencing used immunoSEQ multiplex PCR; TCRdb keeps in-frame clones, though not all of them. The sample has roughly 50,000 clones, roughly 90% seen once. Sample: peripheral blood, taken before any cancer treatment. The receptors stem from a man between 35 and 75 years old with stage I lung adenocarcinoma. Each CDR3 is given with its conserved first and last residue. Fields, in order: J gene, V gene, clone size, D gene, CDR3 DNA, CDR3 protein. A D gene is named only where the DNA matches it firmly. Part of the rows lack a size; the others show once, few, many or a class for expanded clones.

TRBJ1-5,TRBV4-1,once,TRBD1,TGCGCCAGCAGCCTTGGGACAGGAGGACAGCCCCAGCATTTT,CASSLGTGGQPQHF
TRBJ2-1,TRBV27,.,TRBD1,TGTGCCAGCAGTTTGGTCCAGGGGACAGGACTCAACAATGAGCAGTTCTTC,CASSLVQGTGLNNEQFF
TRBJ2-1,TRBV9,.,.,TGTGCCAGCAGCGTAGGGACTATAGGCAATGAGCAGTTCTTC,CASSVGTIGNEQFF
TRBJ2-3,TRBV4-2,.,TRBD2,TGTGCCAGCAGCCATTCGGGACTAGCGGGAAAATATACGCAGTATTTT,CASSHSGLAGKYTQYF
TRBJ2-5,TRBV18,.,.,TGTGCCAGCTCACCCCAAGAGACCCAGTACTTC,CASSPQETQYF
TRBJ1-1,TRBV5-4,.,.,TGTGCCAGCAGCTTATCGGGAACTGAAGCTTTCTTT,CASSLSGTEAFF
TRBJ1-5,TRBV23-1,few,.,TGCGCCAGCAGTCATCCAAATCAGCCCCAGCATTTT,CASSHPNQPQHF
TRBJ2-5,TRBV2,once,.,TGTGCCAGCAGTTCAGCCCTCGCGGGGCAGGAGACCCAGTACTTC,CASSSALAGQETQYF
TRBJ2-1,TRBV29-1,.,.,TGCAGCGTCGGGACCAGGGGATTGGGCAATGAGCAGTTCTTC,CSVGTRGLGNEQFF
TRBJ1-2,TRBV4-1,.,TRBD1,TGCGCCAGCAGCCAAGAGTTTACAGGGGGATATGGCTACACCTTC,CASSQEFTGGYGYTF
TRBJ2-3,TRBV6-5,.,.,TGTGCCAGCAGTGAAAAGGACTCCACTACGCAGTATTTT,CASSEKDSTTQYF